The next 5 T cell receptor beta chains were all read from a single sample in a study of blood T cell repertoires in COVID-19 (dated by TCRdb to about 2020). Library preparation employed the immunoSEQ multiplex PCR assay. Not all clones reach the TCRdb copy of this immuneACCESS table, which keeps in-frame sequences only. Checked studies attribute under half of the gap to unresolved V genes and leave the rest unexplained. The sample table contains approximately 120,000 clones; only one count was recorded for around four fifths of them. The ten largest clones add up to 25% of the sample. The specimen was peripheral blood. Every receptor here comes from a human donor in a cohort sampled during active COVID-19.

This rearrangement joins TRBV28 to TRBJ2-1; 8 bases are shared with TRBD2. The CDR3 contains 14 residues. Per germline, CDR1 MDHEN and CDR2 SYDVKM. The V and J ends lost 9 bases and 5 bases, in that order; junction bases with no gene match: 9. DNA of the CDR3: TGTGCCAGTATCTTAGCGGGATCCAACAATGAGCAGTTCTTC. It encodes CASILAGSNNEQFF.

The rearrangement links TRBV28 to TRBJ2-3; 11 bases match TRBD2. The germline CDR1 and CDR2 sequences are MDHEN and SYDVKM. The CDR3 has 19 residues. The V segment lost 1 base and the J segment 5 bases; nucleotides outside the gene matches: 14. CDR3 DNA sequence: TGTGCCAGCAGTTTATTCCTTACATTAGCGGGGGGGCTTATAGATACGCAGTATTTT. It yields the protein CASSLFLTLAGGLIDTQYF.

This clone was recorded only once. V and J are TRBV2 and TRBJ2-2; D gene ambiguous. The CDR3 is 11 residues long. Looked up from germline, CDR1 is SNHLY and CDR2 is FYNNEI. Deletions cut 7 bases from V and 7 bases from J, with 7 bases between. The CDR3 coding sequence is TGTGCCAGCATCAGGCACGGGGAGCTGTTTTTT. This translates into CASIRHGELFF. The full variable domain, its missing parts supplied by reference TRBV2 and TRBJ2-2, is EPEVTQTPSHQVTQMGQEVILRCVPISNHLYFYWYRQILGQKVEFLVSFYNNEISEKSEIFDDQFSVERPDGSNFTLKIRSTKLEDSAMYFCASIRHGELFFGEGSRLTVL.

V usage is TRBV6-4 and J usage is TRBJ2-7, with D possibly TRBD2 on 7 matching bases. Deletions cut 3 bases from V and 2 bases from J, with 14 bases between. From germline, CDR1 is MRHNA and CDR2 SNTAGT. The CDR3 covers 15 residues. CDR3 sequence reads: CASSERGGEPYEQYF. CDR3 nucleotides: TGTGCCAGCAGTGAGAGGGGGGGGGAGCCCTACGAGCAGTACTTC.

This clone occurred once. The rearrangement joins TRBV28 to TRBJ2-1, with D tentatively TRBD1 (6 bases). This CDR3 region has 15 residues. V lost 6 bases and J 6 bases, leaving 18 bases between the germline ends. Germline loops: CDR1 MDHEN, CDR2 SYDVKM. CDR3 loop: CASRPERTAPNEQFF. For the CDR3, the DNA is TGTGCCAGCAGGCCTGAGAGGACAGCCCCCAATGAGCAGTTCTTC.